Each of the 21 T cell receptor beta chains below was sequenced from the same sample in a study of T cells expressing NK-cell markers. TCRdb derives one entry per CDR3 protein from the 5' RACE reads, leaving out DNA. Recorded for this sample: 450,000 to 600,000 distinct CDR3 sequences. Sequenced sample: blood T cells: a sorted CD56 or NKG2C T cell subset, CD4+ or CD8+ T cells, or bulk PBMC T cells (not recorded which). These receptors were taken from a man aged 18 to 35 in good health.

The chain employs TRBV2 and TRBJ1-1. The CDR3 is 17 residues long. In germline, CDR1 is SNHLY, CDR2 FYNNEI. This CDR3 is CASSEALLTSGNTEAFF.

The chain employs TRBV7-2 and TRBJ2-5; TCRdb outputs TRBD1, but without DNA this stays unchecked. Per germline, CDR1 SGHTA and CDR2 FQGNSA. The CDR3 has 14 amino acids. The CDR3 sequence: CASSPGQGRETQYF.

This rearrangement joins TRBV7-2 to TRBJ2-3; TCRdb proposes TRBD1, but this gene call is untestable without DNA. This CDR3 is built from 16 residues. The germline gives CDR1 SGHTA, CDR2 FQGNSA. CDR3 sequence: CASSLDGRGGADTQYF.

The chain carries TRBV6-1 and TRBJ2-3; as DNA is missing, the TRBD1 call by TCRdb cannot be tested. The CDR3 runs 15 residues. CDR1 is MNHNS, CDR2 SASEGT, per germline. CDR3 in amino acids: CASSPGQGPADTQYF.

V is TRBV7-3 and J is TRBJ2-1; the D gene TCRdb calls, TRBD1, cannot be checked with no DNA. CDR1 and CDR2 (germline): SGHTA, FQGTGA. The CDR3 contains 14 residues. The CDR3: CASSLMPRGGEQFF. The full variable domain, with the rest looked up from reference TRBV7-3 and TRBJ2-1, is GAGVSQTPSNKVTEKGKYVELRCDPISGHTALYWYRQSLGQGPEFLIYFQGTGAADDSGLPNDRFFAVRPEGSVSTLKIQRTERGDSAVYLCASSLMPRGGEQFFGPGTRLTVL.

The V gene is TRBV12-3 or TRBV12-4, the J gene TRBJ1-5; TCRdb's D call of TRBD1 is untestable without DNA. CDR3 length equals 15 residues. CDR3 loop: CASSTTGRGSQPQHF.

The rearrangement joins TRBV5-1 to TRBJ2-1; TCRdb's assignment of TRBD1 cannot be checked, as there is no DNA. CDR3 length: 12 residues. Germline CDR1 and CDR2: SGHRS and YFSETQ. The CDR3 here is CASSPVGSVQFF.

The chain recombines TRBV6-5 with TRBJ2-3; TCRdb gives TRBD1 as the D gene, but with no DNA this cannot be confirmed. The germline gives CDR1 MNHEY, CDR2 SVGAGI. There are 17 residues in the CDR3. The CDR3 spells CASSYDPRGPSTDTQYF.

The chain couples TRBV20-1 to TRBJ1-5. The germline gives CDR1 DFQATT, CDR2 SNEGSKA (reference sequence). CDR3 length: 15 residues. The CDR3 region is CSARDPRKGNQPQHF.

The genes are TRBV20-1 and TRBJ2-7; TCRdb returns TRBD1, unconfirmable since there is no DNA. CDR3 length: 17 amino acids. The V gene's germline CDR1 is DFQATT and CDR2 SNEGSKA (reference sequence). The CDR3: CSARNAGTRYGGYEQYF.

The genes are TRBV5-1 and TRBJ1-5; the D call from TCRdb, TRBD1, cannot be confirmed without DNA. Germline V lookup: CDR1 SGHRS, CDR2 YFSETQ. The CDR3 totals 15 residues. CDR3 protein: CASSRGDNGNQPQHF.

V and J are TRBV12-3 or TRBV12-4 and TRBJ2-3; TCRdb selects TRBD1, and the lack of DNA leaves this call unchecked. CDR3 length: 15 residues. The CDR3 is CASSKTGQGTDTQYF.

The V gene is TRBV12-3 or TRBV12-4, the J gene TRBJ2-6; TCRdb names TRBD1, which stays unverified in the absence of DNA. The CDR3 sequence is 15 residues long. The chain's CDR3 is CASSYAGSGANVLTF.

The rearrangement uses TRBV6-2 or TRBV6-3 and TRBJ2-1; the D gene TCRdb calls, TRBD2, cannot be checked with no DNA. The germline V gene has CDR1 MNHEY and CDR2 SVGEGT. The CDR3 has 15 residues. The CDR3 spells CASSYSRLAANGQFF.

The rearrangement uses TRBV12-3 or TRBV12-4 and TRBJ2-3. The CDR3 is 15 amino acids. The CDR3 loop is CASSLSGSLSDTQYF.

V and J are TRBV20-1 and TRBJ2-1; TCRdb's D gene call, TRBD2, goes unchecked for lack of DNA. Germline V lookup: CDR1 DFQATT, CDR2 SNEGSKA (reference sequence). This CDR3 comprises 16 residues. This CDR3 is CSPLTSEGGNYNEQFF.

This rearrangement joins TRBV12-3 or TRBV12-4 to TRBJ2-1; TCRdb's D gene call, TRBD1, goes unchecked for lack of DNA. The CDR3 is made up of 16 amino acids. CDR3 region: CASSPRDRVRYNEQFF.

The chain uses TRBV5-1 and TRBJ1-2; TCRdb's D call, TRBD1, is unchecked because there is no DNA. The CDR3 consists of 16 residues. Per the germline V gene, CDR1 is SGHRS and CDR2 is YFSETQ. CDR3 region: CASSRRGEDGKGGYTF.

The gene calls are TRBV6-5 and TRBJ2-1. The CDR3 consists of 15 residues. Germline-derived CDR1 and CDR2 are MNHEY and SVGAGI. CDR3 loop: CASSSPSSSYNEQFF.

The chain employs TRBV20-1 and TRBJ2-3; the TCRdb call, TRBD1, lacks DNA for checking. Germline V lookup: CDR1 DFQATT, CDR2 SNEGSKA (reference sequence). CDR3 length equals 15 residues. This CDR3 reads CSARPRGTSTDTQYF.

This chain uses TRBV28 with TRBJ2-2; TCRdb selects TRBD1, and the lack of DNA leaves this call unchecked. Looked up from germline, CDR1 is MDHEN and CDR2 is SYDVKM. CDR3 size: 15 residues. CDR3 loop: CASSRDQPWTGELFF. Filled out from reference TRBV28 and TRBJ2-2, the complete variable domain reads DVKVTQSSRYLVKRTGEKVFLECVQDMDHENMFWYRQDPGLGLRLIYFSYDVKMKEKGDIPEGYSVSREKKERFSLILESASTNQTSMYLCASSRDQPWTGELFFGEGSRLTVL.